The source of this T cell receptor beta chain is a study of T cells after yellow fever vaccination. In this sample, this clonotype turned up many times. TCRdb ran MiXCR on the 5' RACE reads and lists one entry per CDR3 protein. Of 200,000 to 250,000 distinct CDR3 sequences in the sample, about 3% were seen once. The CDR3 loop spans 16 amino acids. Germline V lookup: CDR1 MNHEY, CDR2 SVGAGI. V dropped 6 bases and J dropped 1; count of bases not matched to a gene: 7. The J gene is TRBJ2-4, the V gene TRBV6-5, with 9 bases fitting TRBD1. The specimen comprised CD4+ T cells sorted from PBMCs, sampled 10 days after the yellow fever booster vaccination. This TCR was sampled from a man aged 18 to 29 who received the YFV17D yellow fever vaccine. CDR3 residues: CASSSPGTGAKNIQYF. CDR3 bases: TGTGCCAGCAGCTCCCCTGGGACAGGGGCCAAAAACATTCAGTACTTC.